The sequence of this T cell receptor beta chain was determined in a study of human T cells and chemical hapten exposure. V was clipped by 2 bases and J by 10 bases, with 20 bases between them. From germline, CDR1 is ENHRY and CDR2 SYGVKD. This CDR3 is 15 amino acids long. The time point denotes: pre-sensitization, week 0. The treatment here: therapeutic diphenylcyclopropenone sensitization with weekly scalp DPC. TCRdb processed the RACE reads anew with MiXCR; each CDR3 protein has one entry. Here the sample spans a few hundred thousand distinct CDR3 sequences, approximately 8.4% being singletons. The chain carries TRBV10-3 and TRBJ1-1; TRBD1 is a possible D gene (6 bases). Sequences were derived from whole blood, sampled in connection with sensitization to the hapten diphenylcyclopropenone (DPC). This clonotype was sampled from a woman between 40 and 55 years old with alopecia areata. Some clones in this sample may be carry-over from other donors' samples. The CDR3 loop is CAISEPIERGKGAFF. Here the CDR3 DNA reads TGTGCCATCAGTGAGCCCATCGAGAGGGGGAAAGGAGCTTTCTTT.